One and the same sample provided the 28 T cell receptor beta chains below, sequenced in a study of blood T cells in healthy people across ages. Next came a second PCR, run for roughly 6 to 11 cycles, which used a sample-barcoded 5' primer along with a J-beta primer mix. TCRdb reprocessed the 5' RACE reads via MiXCR and lists one record per CDR3 protein. The sample lists about 640,000 distinct CDR3 sequences, approximately 59% occurring once. The material sequenced was blood. These receptor sequences come from a man in his 60s in good health.

J is TRBJ2-1 and V is TRBV6-2 or TRBV6-3; D uncertain. The germline V gene encodes CDR1 MNHEY and CDR2 SVGEGT. The CDR3 runs to 11 residues. Between the trimmed V and J ends, which lost 5 bases and 11 bases, there was a span of 10 bases. In nucleotides, the CDR3 is TGTGCCAGCAGTGCCAAGTTCAAGCAGTTCTTC. It specifies CASSAKFKQFF.

The chain employs TRBV29-1 and TRBJ2-1; 10 bases agree with TRBD2. Losses at the gene ends were 5 bases for V and 9 bases for J; bases not matched to a gene: 7. Per the germline V gene, CDR1 is SQVTM and CDR2 is ANQGSEA. The CDR3 covers 13 residues. Written as DNA, the CDR3 is TGCAGCGTTTACCCTAGCGGGGGTGCTGAGCAGTTCTTC. It codes for CSVYPSGGAEQFF.

The chain recombines TRBV29-1 with TRBJ1-2; 7 bases align to TRBD1. The CDR3 length is 14 residues. CDR1 SQVTM and CDR2 ANQGSEA come from the germline V gene. Trimming at V came to 6 bases and at J to 8 bases, leaving 15 bases not matched to a gene. Written as DNA, the CDR3 is TGCAGCGTCGCCCCCGGGACAGCGGCCAGGGGCTACACCTTC. Amino acids: CSVAPGTAARGYTF.

The rearrangement uses TRBV20-1 and TRBJ2-7; tentative D call: TRBD2 (5 bases). The J call is in doubt because the DNA end fits TRBJ2-5 better. CDR3 length: 14 residues. CDR1 and CDR2 from the germline V gene are DFQATT and SNEGSKA (reference sequence). The CDR3 DNA follows: TGCAGTGCTAGAGGGGAGTTCCAAGAAGAGACCCAGTACTTC. Protein: CSARGEFQEETQYF.

The chain employs TRBV5-1 and TRBJ2-5, with 9 bases lining up with TRBD2. Trimming took 0 bases from V and 4 from J; bases not matched to a gene: 10. The CDR3 contains 17 residues. Germline CDR1 SGHRS, CDR2 YFSETQ. The CDR3 nucleotides read TGCGCCAGCAGCTTGGCGGGGAGCGGGGGGTCCCGAGAGACCCAGTACTTC. This translates into CASSLAGSGGSRETQYF. The variable domain in full, with the rest retrieved from reference TRBV5-1 and TRBJ2-5, is KAGVTQTPRYLIKTRGQQVTLSCSPISGHRSVSWYQQTPGQGLQFLFEYFSETQRNKGNFPGRFSGRQFSNSRSEMNVSTLELGDSALYLCASSLAGSGGSRETQYFGPGTRLLVL.

This clonotype appeared once. This chain connects TRBV10-2 to TRBJ2-3; TRBD2 agrees at 12 bases. CDR3 length equals 18 residues. V shed 1 base, J shed 3 bases, and the junction held 8 bases outside the gene matches. CDR1 and CDR2 from the germline V gene are WSHSY and SAAADI. This CDR3 reads CASSEFLAGGRETDTQYF. The CDR3 coding sequence is TGCGCCAGCAGTGAGTTCCTAGCGGGGGGGCGTGAAACAGATACGCAGTATTTT.

In this sample, this clonotype turned up once. The CDR3 loop is CASSFKPTTEPNNEQFF. DNA for the CDR3: TGTGCCAGCAGCTTCAAACCCACTACCGAGCCTAACAATGAGCAGTTCTTC. The chain joins TRBV7-6 to TRBJ2-1; D gene ambiguous. V was pared by 3 bases and J by 5 bases, with 20 bases between. The CDR3 totals 17 residues. Per germline, CDR1 SGHVS and CDR2 FNYEAQ.

This clonotype was counted a few times. The chain recombines TRBV14 with TRBJ2-1; D not resolved. The CDR3 spans 13 residues. V lost 0 bases to trimming and J lost 7 bases, with 7 bases between them. Germline CDR1 reads SGHDN; CDR2 reads FVKESK. The chain's CDR3 is CASSQDMGNEQFF. In nucleotides, the CDR3 is TGTGCCAGCAGCCAAGATATGGGGAATGAGCAGTTCTTC.

This chain uses TRBV2 with TRBJ2-1, with 7 bases aligning to TRBD1. The J call is in doubt because the DNA end fits TRBJ2-7 better. This CDR3 region has 13 residues. The germline V gene has CDR1 SNHLY and CDR2 FYNNEI. The chain's CDR3 is CASSGQGWNEQYF. The CDR3 bases are TGTGCCAGCAGTGGACAGGGCTGGAATGAGCAGTACTTC.

The chain employs TRBV3-1 and TRBJ2-6; maybe TRBD1 (6 bases). The length of the CDR3 is 17 residues. Germline CDR1 LGHDT, CDR2 YNNKEL (reference sequence). V was trimmed by 5 bases and J by 0 bases, leaving 14 bases between them. The CDR3, as DNA: TGTGCCAGCAGCAGAAAACTCAGGGGCTCTGGGGCCAACGTCCTGACTTTC. The encoded protein is CASSRKLRGSGANVLTF.

This rearrangement joins TRBV6-5 to TRBJ2-2; tentative D call: TRBD2 (6 bases). CDR1 and CDR2 from the germline V gene are MNHEY and SVGAGI. The CDR3 extends over 12 amino acids. V lost 8 bases to trimming and J lost 4 bases, with 8 bases between them. The DNA for the CDR3 is TGTGCCAGCGGCGGGACCACCGGGGAGCTGTTTTTT. Amino acids: CASGGTTGELFF.

This clonotype showed up just a few times. J is TRBJ1-2 and V is TRBV29-1, with TRBD1 as a possible D gene (5 bases). Looked up from germline, CDR1 is SQVTM and CDR2 is ANQGSEA. Trimming pared 4 bases from V and 2 bases from J, leaving 17 bases between. This CDR3 spans 15 amino acids. The CDR3 loop is CSVAPWSGNNYGYTF. CDR3 nucleotides: TGCAGCGTTGCACCCTGGTCAGGGAACAACTATGGCTACACCTTC.

V is TRBV2 and J is TRBJ2-5; 10 nucleotides agree with TRBD2. Germline V gene sequence: CDR1 SNHLY, CDR2 FYNNEI. After removal of 6 bases from V and 2 bases from J, the junction contained 0 bases not matched to a gene. This CDR3 is 13 amino acids long. The chain's CDR3 is CASRGLAQETQYF. DNA of the CDR3: TGTGCCAGCAGGGGACTAGCGCAAGAGACCCAGTACTTC.

This chain links TRBV20-1 with TRBJ2-5, with a weak D call TRBD2 (6 bases). The ends were cut back, 0 bases at V and 4 bases at J, with 18 bases in the middle. This CDR3 comprises 16 residues. Germline V gives CDR1 DFQATT, CDR2 SNEGSKA (reference sequence). The CDR3 coding sequence is TGCAGTGCTAGAGATCCCAAGCCGGGGGTGGGAGAGACCCAGTACTTC. This codes for CSARDPKPGVGETQYF.

The V call is TRBV28, the J call TRBJ2-7; tentative D call: TRBD1 (7 bases). This CDR3 contains 15 residues. Germline V gene data show CDR1 as MDHEN and CDR2 as SYDVKM. V lost 4 bases and J lost 0, with 13 bases in between. The CDR3 region is CASSSQGGSSYEQYF. CDR3 bases: TGTGCCAGCAGTTCGCAGGGGGGAAGCTCCTACGAGCAGTACTTC.

V gene TRBV20-1 combines with J gene TRBJ2-5; TRBD2 agrees at 11 bases. The J call is doubtful: the DNA matches TRBJ2-7 better. The CDR3 totals 13 residues. Germline values: CDR1 DFQATT, CDR2 SNEGSKA (reference sequence). This CDR3 reads CSIAGGLLYEQYF. The CDR3, as DNA: TGCAGCATAGCGGGGGGGCTTCTATACGAGCAGTACTTC.

The rearrangement uses TRBV7-6 and TRBJ2-4, with no clear D. The assigned J gene may be wrong: the sequence end matches TRBJ2-7 better. Germline V gene data show CDR1 as SGHVS and CDR2 as FNYEAQ. This CDR3 has 12 residues. The CDR3 sequence is CASSLSTHEQYF. In nucleotides, the CDR3 is TGTGCCAGCAGCTTATCCACCCACGAGCAGTACTTC.

The gene calls are TRBV5-1 and TRBJ1-2; weak D call: TRBD1 (5 bases). Trimming took 4 bases from V and 2 from J, leaving 15 bases between them. Germline CDR1 reads SGHRS; CDR2 reads YFSETQ. This CDR3 region has 15 residues. The CDR3, as DNA: TGCGCCAGCAGCGCCTCAGCCGGGACCAACTATGGCTACACCTTC. This sequence encodes CASSASAGTNYGYTF.

Worth noting for this clonotype: This may come from a read error, since a much larger clone is one base off. The rearrangement joins TRBV20-1 to TRBJ2-3; 9 bases match TRBD1. Germline V CDR1 and CDR2: DFQATT, SNEGSKA (reference sequence). The CDR3 runs to 15 residues. The CDR3 here is CSARDFTGGTDTLYF. Written as DNA, the CDR3 is TGCAGTGCTAGAGATTTCACAGGGGGCACAGATACGCTGTATTTT.

This chain connects TRBV20-1 to TRBJ1-1; 8 bases match TRBD1. Germline CDR1 is DFQATT and CDR2 is SNEGSKA (reference sequence). The CDR3 extends over 16 amino acids. J gave up 1 base and V 1 base, and 8 bases lay outside the gene matches. The CDR3 nucleotides read TGCAGTGCTAGAGGTCCCTGGGGACAGGAGAACACTGAAGCTTTCTTT. This codes for CSARGPWGQENTEAFF.

Only one count was recorded for this clonotype. The chain couples TRBV28 to TRBJ1-2; a weak D match, TRBD1 (5 bases). Germline CDR1 MDHEN, CDR2 SYDVKM. Trimming left V 3 bases short and J 4 bases short, with 12 bases between. The CDR3 loop spans 14 amino acids. The CDR3 coding sequence is TGTGCCAGCAGTTTCCCGGGGGGAGCCTATGGCTACACCTTC. The encoded protein is CASSFPGGAYGYTF.

This clonotype was seen only a few times. This chain connects TRBV12-3 or TRBV12-4 to TRBJ2-7; D is unresolved. V was pared by 3 bases and J by 0 bases, with 9 bases between. The CDR3 sequence is 14 residues long. For the CDR3, the DNA is TGTGCCAGCAGTTTGGTGCGTAGCTCCTACGAGCAGTACTTC. Translation gives CASSLVRSSYEQYF.

The V call is TRBV6-1, the J call TRBJ1-2; D is unclear. Between the trimmed V and J ends, which lost 1 base and 6 bases, there was a span of 3 bases. Germline V gene data show CDR1 as MNHNS and CDR2 as SASEGT. The CDR3 spans 11 residues. CDR3 nucleotides: TGTGCCAGCAGTGAAGTTAATGGCTACACCTTC. It is translated as CASSEVNGYTF.

CDR3 residues: CASSYSFPNTEAFF. In nucleotides, the CDR3 is TGTGCCAGCAGTTACTCGTTTCCGAACACTGAAGCTTTCTTT. The chain carries TRBV6-5 and TRBJ1-1; no clear D gene. Germline V gives CDR1 MNHEY, CDR2 SVGAGI. V lost 0 bases to trimming and J lost 1 base, with 6 bases between them. The CDR3 sequence is 14 residues long.

Only one count was recorded for this clonotype. This chain uses TRBV18 with TRBJ1-5; D perhaps matches TRBD1 (5 bases). V was cut by 3 bases and J by 3 bases, with 12 bases left in between. Germline CDR1 reads KGHSH; CDR2 reads LQKENI. This CDR3 has 15 amino acids. The CDR3 DNA reads TGTGCCAGCTCACCCTCAGGGATGGACAATCAGCCCCAGCATTTT. It is translated as CASSPSGMDNQPQHF.

This sequence joins TRBV5-1 and TRBJ1-2; 7 bases are a match to TRBD1. Germline CDR1 and CDR2: SGHRS and YFSETQ. Germline trimming cut 7 bases from V and 5 bases from J; bases unmatched to any gene: 14. The CDR3 sequence is 15 residues long. The CDR3 loop is CASGTGTAQGYGYTF. The CDR3 bases are TGCGCCAGCGGCACTGGGACAGCGCAGGGATATGGCTACACCTTC.

The rearrangement links TRBV2 to TRBJ2-1, with 7 nucleotides matching TRBD1. The J segment lost 13 bases and the V segment lost 6 bases, leaving 18 bases of the junction unmatched. The germline CDR1 and CDR2 sequences are SNHLY and FYNNEI. The CDR3 extends over 15 amino acids. CDR3 protein: CASRAAGTAKRTQFF. The CDR3 DNA reads TGTGCCAGCAGAGCCGCCGGGACAGCTAAGAGGACCCAGTTCTTC. Looking up the rest from reference TRBV2 and TRBJ2-1 gives the full variable domain: EPEVTQTPSHQVTQMGQEVILRCVPISNHLYFYWYRQILGQKVEFLVSFYNNEISEKSEIFDDQFSVERPDGSNFTLKIRSTKLEDSAMYFCASRAAGTAKRTQFFGPGTRLTVL.

This sequence joins TRBV6-5 and TRBJ2-5; possibly TRBD2 for D (6 bases). The CDR3 length is 15 residues. CDR1 and CDR2 from the germline V gene are MNHEY and SVGAGI. Trimming shortened V by 5 bases and J by 4 bases, and 17 bases separated the two germline ends. CDR3 coding DNA: TGTGCCAGCAGTCCCTTAGGAGGGCCCCGAGAGACCCAGTACTTC. It codes for CASSPLGGPRETQYF.